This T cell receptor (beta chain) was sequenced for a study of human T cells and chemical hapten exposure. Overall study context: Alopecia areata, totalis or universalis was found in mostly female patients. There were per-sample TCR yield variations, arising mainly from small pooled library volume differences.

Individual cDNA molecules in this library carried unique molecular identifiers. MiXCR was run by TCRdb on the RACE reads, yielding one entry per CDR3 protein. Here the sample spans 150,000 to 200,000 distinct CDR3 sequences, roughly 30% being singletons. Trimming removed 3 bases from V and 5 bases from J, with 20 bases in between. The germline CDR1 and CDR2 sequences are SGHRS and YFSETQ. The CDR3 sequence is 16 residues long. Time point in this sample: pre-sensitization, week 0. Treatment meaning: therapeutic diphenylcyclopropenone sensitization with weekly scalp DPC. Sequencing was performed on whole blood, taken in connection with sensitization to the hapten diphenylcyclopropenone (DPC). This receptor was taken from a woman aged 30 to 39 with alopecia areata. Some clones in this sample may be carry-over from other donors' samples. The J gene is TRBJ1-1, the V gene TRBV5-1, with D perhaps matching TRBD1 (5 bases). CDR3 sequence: CASSSPHLGGGTEAFF. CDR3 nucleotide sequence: TGCGCCAGCAGCTCACCACATCTGGGGGGTGGAACTGAAGCTTTCTTT.